These 7 T cell receptor beta chains were all obtained from the same sample, sequenced in a study of OX40 agonist ivuxolimab in advanced cancers. The method was immunoSEQ multiplex PCR; TCRdb's version includes in-frame clones alone and lacks a portion of them. The repertoire holds roughly 56,000 clones, with 80% to 90% as singletons. Sequenced material: CD4+ or CD8+ T cells sorted from blood, taken in a trial of the OX40 agonist ivuxolimab. The receptors come from an adult with an advanced solid tumor such as melanoma, head and neck, liver or kidney cancer.

This clone has just a few counts. The V gene is TRBV2, the J gene TRBJ2-4; weak D call: TRBD2 (5 bases). Germline assignment: CDR1 SNHLY and CDR2 FYNNEI. This CDR3 is built from 13 residues. Deletions cut 1 base from V and 6 bases from J, with 7 bases between. CDR3 in DNA: TGTGCCAGCAGTGAAGGCCGGGGAAACATTCAGTACTTC. It encodes CASSEGRGNIQYF.

This sequence joins TRBV28 and TRBJ1-4; D gene unclear. Germline values: CDR1 MDHEN, CDR2 SYDVKM. Trimming stripped 3 bases from V and 7 bases from J, with 12 bases between. This CDR3 has 14 residues. CDR3 in DNA: TGTGCCAGCAGTTTTGGGGTTCAGGTTGAAAAACTGTTTTTT. Encoded protein: CASSFGVQVEKLFF.

The chain has TRBV10-3 and TRBJ2-2, with 8 bases fitting TRBD2. The J segment lost 1 base and the V segment lost 5 bases, leaving 3 bases of the junction unmatched. Germline CDR1 ENHRY, CDR2 SYGVKD. This CDR3 has 15 amino acids. CDR3 protein: CAISRAGENTGELFF. The CDR3 DNA reads TGTGCCATCAGTAGAGCGGGAGAGAACACCGGGGAGCTGTTTTTT.

The chain links TRBV5-1 to TRBJ2-4; possible D gene TRBD1, 6 bases. The CDR3 sequence is 13 residues long. CDR1 is SGHRS, CDR2 YFSETQ, per germline. V was shortened by 1 base and J by 7 bases, with 9 bases between the two germline ends. The CDR3 loop reads CASSLTGMNIQYF. The CDR3 nucleotides are TGCGCCAGCAGCTTGACAGGGATGAACATTCAGTACTTC.

The J gene is TRBJ1-2, the V gene TRBV2, with 7 bases lining up with TRBD1. From germline, CDR1 is SNHLY and CDR2 FYNNEI. The junction had 8 bases not matched to a gene; V was cut back by 6 bases and J by 4 bases. The CDR3 consists of 14 residues. The CDR3 bases are TGTGCCAGCAGGAGGAGGGGGCTCGGCTATGGCTACACCTTC. Protein product: CASRRRGLGYGYTF.

The chain recombines TRBV10-3 with TRBJ2-5, with a tentative D call TRBD2 (6 bases). The V gene lost 3 bases and the J gene lost 7 bases, with 18 bases spanning the gap. The CDR3 contains 15 residues. CDR1 and CDR2 (germline): ENHRY, SYGVKD. CDR3 amino acids: CAISDLSGGTGTQYF. The CDR3 DNA reads TGTGCCATCAGTGACTTAAGTGGGGGGACGGGGACCCAGTACTTC.

CDR3 sequence: CASSLYAGFSTDTQYF. DNA of the CDR3: TGTGCCAGCAGTTTATATGCAGGGTTTAGCACAGATACGCAGTATTTT. The genes are TRBV27 and TRBJ2-3, with a weak D call TRBD1 (5 bases). CDR1 is MNHEY, CDR2 SMNVEV, per germline (reference sequence). The CDR3 is 16 amino acids. Trimming pared 1 base from V and 0 bases from J, leaving 11 bases between.